The 23 T cell receptor beta chains in this list originate from one sample, sequenced in a study of blood T cell repertoires in COVID-19. TCRdb's copy holds only in-frame clones and misses some; the assay was immunoSEQ multiplex PCR. The sample contains some 170,000 clones, over 75% of which appear only once. The sample taken for sequencing was peripheral blood. These receptors originate from a human donor in a cohort sampled during active COVID-19.

V and J are TRBV30 and TRBJ2-3; 10 bases map to TRBD2. Unmatched junction bases numbered 8, after V lost 0 bases and J lost 5 bases. Germline V lookup: CDR1 GTSNPN, CDR2 SVGIG (reference sequence). The CDR3 totals 16 residues. The CDR3 region is CAWSVRLLAGIDTQYF. CDR3 in DNA: TGTGCCTGGAGTGTACGGTTACTAGCGGGAATAGATACGCAGTATTTT.

This chain connects TRBV19 to TRBJ1-1; possibly TRBD1 for D (5 bases). Trimming left V 4 bases short and J 6 bases short, with 18 bases between. Germline V gene data show CDR1 as LNHDA and CDR2 as SQIVND (reference sequence). The CDR3 is 15 residues long. As DNA, the CDR3 is TGTGCCAGTAGTAACTCCCCCCCAGGGAGGGCTGAAGCTTTCTTT. Protein sequence: CASSNSPPGRAEAFF.

This clone was counted a single time. This chain connects TRBV9 to TRBJ1-4, with D perhaps TRBD1 (5 bases). CDR1 is SGDLS and CDR2 is YYNGEE in the germline V gene. The CDR3 is 15 amino acids. The V end lost 3 bases, the J end lost 3 bases, and 12 bases lay between the germline ends. CDR3: CASSGKTAPNEKLFF. The CDR3 bases are TGTGCCAGCAGCGGAAAGACAGCCCCTAATGAAAAACTGTTTTTT.

This chain joins TRBV15 and TRBJ1-1; 8 nucleotides line up with TRBD1. Trimming at V came to 1 base and at J to 8 bases, leaving 12 bases not matched to a gene. The CDR3 length is 16 residues. Germline V lookup: CDR1 LNHNV, CDR2 YYDKDF (reference sequence). As DNA, the CDR3 is TGTGCCACCAGCAGAGGGACAGGGAGTGGTGGTATCGAAGCTTTCTTT. Its translation: CATSRGTGSGGIEAFF. The complete variable domain, with remaining parts taken from reference TRBV15 and TRBJ1-1, reads DAMVIQNPRYQVTQFGKPVTLSCSQTLNHNVMYWYQQKSSQAPKLLFHYYDKDFNNEADTPDNFQSRRPNTSFCFLDIRSPGLGDTAMYLCATSRGTGSGGIEAFFGQGTRLTVV.

The chain recombines TRBV7-2 with TRBJ2-5; 7 bases agree with TRBD2. The germline V gene has CDR1 SGHTA and CDR2 FQGNSA. V trimming: 5 bases; J trimming: 5 bases; junction bases outside the gene matches: 14. The length of the CDR3 is 16 residues. The CDR3 loop reads CASSLGMGGGGETQYF. DNA of the CDR3: TGTGCCAGCAGCCTGGGAATGGGCGGGGGAGGCGAGACCCAGTACTTC.

CDR3 DNA: TGTGCCACCAGCAGAGAGCCGGGACAGGGGACGACCCTAGCCAAAAACATTCAGTACTTC. Its protein is CATSREPGQGTTLAKNIQYF. The rearrangement uses TRBV15 and TRBJ2-4; 10 positions agree with TRBD1. Germline V lookup: CDR1 LNHNV, CDR2 YYDKDF (reference sequence). The CDR3 is made up of 20 amino acids. J gave up 0 bases and V 0 bases, and 11 bases lay outside the gene matches.

This clone was observed many times. The V call is TRBV19, the J call TRBJ2-4; D perhaps matches TRBD2 (5 bases). V gave up 1 base and J gave up 0 bases, with 10 bases separating them. The CDR3 consists of 16 residues. CDR1 and CDR2 (germline): LNHDA, SQIVND (reference sequence). For the CDR3, the DNA is TGTGCCAGTAGTATAGCTCTGGCGGGAGCCAAAAACATTCAGTACTTC. Residues: CASSIALAGAKNIQYF.

The chain combines TRBV6-1 with TRBJ1-2, with TRBD1 matching 9 bases. V was clipped by 3 bases and J by 2 bases; unmatched bases: 16. Germline-derived CDR1 and CDR2 are MNHNS and SASEGT. The CDR3 length is 19 residues. The CDR3 bases are TGTGCCAGCAGTGACCAGCTCGCCGGGACAGGGCCCGGAAACTATGGCTACACCTTC. Translating gives CASSDQLAGTGPGNYGYTF.

This clone was counted once. V gene TRBV5-4 combines with J gene TRBJ2-2; D is ambiguous. The CDR3 has 14 amino acids. V was trimmed by 9 bases and J by 6 bases, leaving 18 bases between them. Germline V gene data show CDR1 as SGHNT and CDR2 as YYREEE (reference sequence). The DNA for the CDR3 is TGTGCCAAGGAGTTAGATATTATACCCGGGGAGCTGTTTTTT. It translates to CAKELDIIPGELFF. Using reference TRBV5-4 and TRBJ2-2 for the parts outside the CDR3, the full variable domain is ETGVTQSPTHLIKTRGQQVTLRCSSQSGHNTVSWYQQALGQGPQFIFQYYREEENGRGNFPPRFSGLQFPNYSSELNVNALELDDSALYLCAKELDIIPGELFFGEGSRLTVL.

This chain connects TRBV5-4 to TRBJ1-1; possibly TRBD1 for D (5 bases). CDR1 and CDR2 (germline): SGHNT, YYREEE (reference sequence). V lost 4 bases and J lost 0, with 13 bases in between. The CDR3 covers 15 residues. In nucleotides, the CDR3 is TGTGCCAGCAGCCCCTCGGCAGGGATGAACACTGAAGCTTTCTTT. Its translation: CASSPSAGMNTEAFF.

The rearrangement joins TRBV7-3 to TRBJ2-3, with D perhaps matching TRBD2 (6 bases). The V end lost 5 bases, the J end lost 12 bases, and 15 bases lay between the germline ends. This CDR3 contains 12 residues. CDR1 and CDR2 (germline): SGHTA, FQGTGA. The CDR3, as DNA: TGTGCCAGCAGCCCCTCCCGCGGGACCCAGTATTTT. This gives the protein CASSPSRGTQYF.

The V and J genes are TRBV9 and TRBJ1-4, with D tentatively TRBD1 (5 bases). Trimming stripped 2 bases from V and 5 bases from J, with 10 bases between. The CDR3 is made up of 14 amino acids. Germline loops: CDR1 SGDLS, CDR2 YYNGEE. The CDR3 loop reads CASSVSQGNEKLFF. CDR3 nucleotides: TGTGCCAGCAGCGTCTCGCAGGGAAATGAAAAACTGTTTTTT.

The chain couples TRBV7-3 to TRBJ2-3; TRBD1 matches 8 bases. V shed 4 bases, J shed 0 bases, and the junction held 12 bases outside the gene matches. The germline V gene has CDR1 SGHTA and CDR2 FQGTGA. CDR3 length: 18 residues. The CDR3 DNA follows: TGTGCCAGCAGCTCACCAAGACAGGGGCAAACTAGCACAGATACGCAGTATTTT. This codes for CASSSPRQGQTSTDTQYF.

V is TRBV7-9 and J is TRBJ1-3, with a weak D call TRBD1 (6 bases). Germline loops: CDR1 SEHNR, CDR2 FQNEAQ (reference sequence). The CDR3 runs 15 residues. Trimming removed 4 bases from V and 4 bases from J, with 14 bases in between. CDR3 bases: TGTGCCAGCAGCTCCCTACAGGGTCCCGGAAACACCATATATTTT. It encodes CASSSLQGPGNTIYF.

The chain recombines TRBV30 with TRBJ2-5, with a weak D call TRBD1 (6 bases). Germline values: CDR1 GTSNPN, CDR2 SVGIG (reference sequence). Trimming shortened V by 2 bases and J by 5 bases, and 9 bases separated the two germline ends. This CDR3 region has 12 residues. CDR3 region: CAWSTRGETQYF. The CDR3 nucleotides are TGTGCCTGGAGTACTAGGGGGGAGACCCAGTACTTC.

In its sample, this clone was seen a few times. The CDR3, as DNA: TGTGCCAGCAGCCCGGGCCTCTACAGCCTAGAGACCCAGTACTTC. This translates into CASSPGLYSLETQYF. The chain is built from TRBV6-2 or TRBV6-3 and TRBJ2-5; D remains unclear. This CDR3 has 15 residues. From germline, CDR1 is MNHEY and CDR2 SVGEGT. V was shortened by 6 bases and J by 4 bases, with 18 bases between the two germline ends.

This chain links TRBV3-1 (or the pseudogene TRBV3-2) with TRBJ1-5; D unclear. From germline, CDR1 is LGHDT and CDR2 YNNKEL (reference sequence). This CDR3 has 16 residues. Trimming removed 0 bases from V and 2 bases from J, with 11 bases in between. In DNA, the CDR3 is TGTGCCAGCAGCCAAGATCCGGGGAATGGCAATCAGCCCCAGCATTTT. Amino acid sequence: CASSQDPGNGNQPQHF.

This rearrangement joins TRBV4-3 to TRBJ2-3; a weak D match, TRBD2 (7 bases). The ends were cut back, 4 bases at V and 8 bases at J, with 16 bases in the middle. The CDR3 is 14 residues long. Germline V lookup: CDR1 LGHNA, CDR2 YSLEER. The CDR3 sequence: CASSLTGGPGTQYF. The CDR3 DNA reads as TGCGCCAGCAGCCTAACGGGGGGCCCTGGTACGCAGTATTTT.

The V and J genes are TRBV4-3 and TRBJ2-1; possibly TRBD1 for D (6 bases). The germline gives CDR1 LGHNA, CDR2 YSLEER. The CDR3 has 12 residues. The V gene lost 4 bases and the J gene lost 10 bases, with 11 bases spanning the gap. The CDR3 sequence: CASSPTQGEQFF. CDR3 bases: TGCGCCAGCAGCCCTACCCAGGGGGAGCAGTTCTTC.

This sequence joins TRBV19 and TRBJ2-7, with 8 nucleotides matching TRBD2. V lost 6 bases and J lost 3; bases outside the gene matches: 10. This CDR3 is 15 amino acids long. Germline CDR1 LNHDA, CDR2 SQIVND (reference sequence). In DNA form, the CDR3 reads TGTGCCAGTAGCCCTGGTAGCGGGACCGGCTACGAGCAGTACTTC. It translates to CASSPGSGTGYEQYF.

This chain connects TRBV4-3 to TRBJ1-5; D call uncertain. The germline CDR1 and CDR2 sequences are LGHNA and YSLEER. The CDR3 length is 14 residues. V gave up 0 bases and J gave up 5 bases, with 8 bases separating them. This CDR3 is CASSQDLEDQPQHF. CDR3 DNA sequence: TGCGCCAGCAGCCAAGACCTGGAGGATCAGCCCCAGCATTTT.

J is TRBJ1-2 and V is TRBV6-5, with D perhaps matching TRBD1 (6 bases). Germline-derived CDR1 and CDR2 are MNHEY and SVGAGI. The CDR3 sequence is 15 residues long. V shed 5 bases and J shed 7 bases, with 20 bases lying between them. The CDR3 DNA reads as TGTGCCAGCAGTCAGGGGCAAGGGCCGCTGGGTGGCTACACCTTC. Translation: CASSQGQGPLGGYTF.

The chain combines TRBV3-1 (or the pseudogene TRBV3-2) with TRBJ1-6; D remains ambiguous. CDR1 is LGHDT, CDR2 YNNKEL, per germline (reference sequence). V was clipped by 4 bases and J by 7 bases, with 17 bases between them. This CDR3 is built from 16 residues. CDR3 sequence reads: CASSPRTGAANSPLHF. The CDR3, as DNA: TGTGCCAGCAGCCCCCGAACGGGAGCCGCAAATTCACCCCTCCACTTT.